The 2 T cell receptor beta chains below all came from one sample that was sequenced in a study of naive and memory T cell subsets. Treatment: skin biopsy from PPD injection site in Mantoux-positive individual. The library had UMIs added by 3' ligation of an oligonucleotide to TCR cDNA. The SP2 primer and nested alpha and beta constant region primers amplified ligated cDNA in four rounds. TCRdb passed the UMI-ligation and nested PCR reads through MiXCR, listing each CDR3 protein once. The table lists 25,000 to 35,000 distinct CDR3 sequences, roughly 6.6% of them singletons. Source: skin, taken from a tuberculin skin test site. The origin of the receptors is an adult in good health.

This clonotype has a count of ten or more. J is TRBJ2-3 and V is TRBV10-3; TRBD1 matches at 8 bases. V dropped 8 bases and J dropped 6; count of bases not matched to a gene: 10. The CDR3 length is 14 residues. CDR1 ENHRY and CDR2 SYGVKD come from the germline V gene. CDR3 in amino acids: CAILDRGRGDTQYF. The DNA for the CDR3 is TGTGCCATCCTCGACAGGGGACGCGGGGATACGCAGTATTTT.

At least ten counts were recorded for this clonotype. The chain is built from TRBV20-1 and TRBJ2-1, with D unclear. Germline V CDR1 and CDR2: DFQATT, SNEGSKA (reference sequence). The CDR3 extends over 11 amino acids. V dropped 3 bases and J dropped 6 bases, with 6 bases sitting between them. CDR3 in amino acids: CSASLGNEQFF. The CDR3 region has the DNA TGCAGTGCTAGTCTAGGCAATGAGCAGTTCTTC.